Sequencing of this T cell receptor (beta chain) was carried out in a study of blood T cell repertoires in COVID-19. Study-wide background: Researchers got acute and convalescent COVID-19 samples from the United States, Italy and Spain. T cells, B-cell-depleted T cells, or PBMCs supplied cDNA or gDNA.

The CDR3 has 14 residues. The ends lost 10 bases at V and 4 bases at J; junction bases unmatched: 12. The germline V gene has CDR1 MNHEY and CDR2 SVGAGI. In the source study's methods: Amplified reference gene primers provided the basis for estimating nucleated cell counts. Profiling relied on immunoSEQ multiplex PCR, and the TCRdb table lists in-frame clones only, not all of them. V, J and clone size are taken as reported in that table, and D and trimming were inferred from the DNA itself. The table has 200,000 to 250,000 clones, approximately 89% seen once; the top ten hold under 5.5%. The gene calls are TRBV6-5 and TRBJ1-2, with 7 nucleotides matching TRBD1. What was sequenced was peripheral blood. This clonotype originated in a woman in her thirties or forties with acute or convalescent COVID-19. The CDR3, as DNA: TGTGCCACGGACCCAGGGACAGCAACCTATGGCTACACCTTC. Translating it yields CATDPGTATYGYTF.